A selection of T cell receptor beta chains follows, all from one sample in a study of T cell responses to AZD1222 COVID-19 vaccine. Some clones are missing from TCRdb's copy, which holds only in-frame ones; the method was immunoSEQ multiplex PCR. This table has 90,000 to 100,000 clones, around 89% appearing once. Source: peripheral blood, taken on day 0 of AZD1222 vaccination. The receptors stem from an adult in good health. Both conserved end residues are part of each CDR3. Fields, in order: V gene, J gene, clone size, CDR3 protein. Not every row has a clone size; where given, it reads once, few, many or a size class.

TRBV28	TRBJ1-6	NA	CASSLSVGRDGGNYNSPLHF
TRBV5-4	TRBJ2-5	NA	CASSLRGERTQYF
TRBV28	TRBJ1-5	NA	CASSADLGVNQPQHF
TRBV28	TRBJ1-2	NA	CATQGTANYGYTF
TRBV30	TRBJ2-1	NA	CAWKNLAGPQFF
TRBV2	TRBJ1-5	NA	CASSELRERGQPQHF
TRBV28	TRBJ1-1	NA	CASSLGQVEITEAFF
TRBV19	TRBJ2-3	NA	CASSMGSGSTDTQYF
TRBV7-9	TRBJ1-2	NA	CASRHQVSANYGYTF
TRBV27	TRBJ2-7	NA	CASRRSHEQYF
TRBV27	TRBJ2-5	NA	CASSSQGAAEETQYF
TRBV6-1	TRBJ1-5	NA	CASSGQGVYSNQPQHF
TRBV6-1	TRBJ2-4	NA	CASSESGEKNIQYF
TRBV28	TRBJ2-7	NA	CASGPLGQGAREQYF
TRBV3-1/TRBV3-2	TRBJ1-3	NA	CASSDPGVLRNTIYF
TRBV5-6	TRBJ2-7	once	CASSSTYSGSLWEQYF
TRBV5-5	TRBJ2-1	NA	CASSYGQGPYNEQFF
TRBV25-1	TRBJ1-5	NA	CASSEVVGQPQHF
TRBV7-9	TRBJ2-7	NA	CASSLELTYEQYF
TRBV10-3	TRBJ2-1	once	CAIRTLGSSYNEQFF